Presented here are 3 T cell receptor beta chains from one specimen sequenced in a study of blood T cell repertoires in COVID-19. Method: immunoSEQ multiplex PCR; TCRdb's copy keeps in-frame clones and lacks some. The sample has hundreds of thousands of clones, 92% seen once; the top ten hold about 0.8%. The specimen was peripheral blood. The source of these receptors is a man in his sixties with COVID-19, enrolled during active disease.

The rearrangement joins TRBV18 to TRBJ1-5; D ambiguous. The germline CDR1 and CDR2 sequences are KGHSH and LQKENI. The CDR3 runs to 16 residues. Trimming left V 0 bases short and J 2 bases short, with 11 bases between. The CDR3 nucleotides are TGTGCCAGCTCACCACCGAGCACGCCGCGCAATCAGCCCCAGCATTTT. It codes for CASSPPSTPRNQPQHF.

CDR3 nucleotide sequence: TGTGCCAGCAGCCCCCGACAGGGGAAATCACCCCTCCACTTT. This translates into CASSPRQGKSPLHF. The V call is TRBV3-1 (or the pseudogene TRBV3-2), the J call TRBJ1-6, with 8 bases aligning to TRBD1. The junction had 6 bases not matched to a gene; V was cut back by 4 bases and J by 10 bases. CDR3 length equals 14 residues. Germline-derived CDR1 and CDR2 are LGHDT and YNNKEL (reference sequence).

J is TRBJ1-2 and V is TRBV7-9, with TRBD1 identical over 9 bases. CDR3 length equals 15 residues. Germline V gives CDR1 SEHNR, CDR2 FQNEAQ (reference sequence). Unmatched junction bases numbered 4, after V lost 1 base and J lost 4 bases. The CDR3 region has the DNA TGTGCCAGCAGCTTAGGGACAGGGGCGACCTATGGCTACACCTTC. This gives the protein CASSLGTGATYGYTF.